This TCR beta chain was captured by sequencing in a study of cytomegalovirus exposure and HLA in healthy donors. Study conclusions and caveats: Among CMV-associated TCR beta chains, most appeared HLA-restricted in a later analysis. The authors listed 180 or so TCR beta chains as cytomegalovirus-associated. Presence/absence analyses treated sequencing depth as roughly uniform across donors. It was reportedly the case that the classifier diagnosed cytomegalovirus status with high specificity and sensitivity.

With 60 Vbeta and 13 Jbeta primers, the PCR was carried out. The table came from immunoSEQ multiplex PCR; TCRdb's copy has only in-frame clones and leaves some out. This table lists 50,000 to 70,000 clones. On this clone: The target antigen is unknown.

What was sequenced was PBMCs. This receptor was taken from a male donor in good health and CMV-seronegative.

The CDR3 sequence is CASSLGGSTGELFF. DNA for the CDR3: TGTGCCAGCAGCTTGGGCGGTTCCACCGGGGAGCTGTTTTTT. The chain is built from TRBV5-4 and TRBJ2-2; D is undetermined. Trimming left V 0 bases short and J 4 bases short, with 7 bases between. The CDR3 covers 14 residues. CDR1 is SGHNT, CDR2 YYREEE, per germline (reference sequence).